This TCR beta chain emerged from a study of T-cell memory formation after mild COVID-19. TCRdb re-analysed the 5' RACE reads in MiXCR, keeping a single row per CDR3 protein. Of roughly 160,000 distinct CDR3 sequences detected, 10% to 15% appear once; the ten largest clones hold 3.3%. This clonotype was counted many times. The CDR3 contains 12 residues. Germline V gene sequence: CDR1 SNHLY, CDR2 FYNNEI. V was clipped by 8 bases and J by 8 bases, with 14 bases between them. Sequences were obtained from PBMCs or a T cell subset sorted from them (not recorded which). The TCR comes from a young man who had mild COVID-19 (a few samples of this study predate the infection). Cell type and time point are not known. The chain recombines TRBV2 with TRBJ2-3, with D possibly TRBD2 on 7 matching bases. The CDR3 region is CASGGGRGTQYF. DNA of the CDR3: TGTGCCAGCGGCGGGGGCCGGGGTACGCAGTATTTT.